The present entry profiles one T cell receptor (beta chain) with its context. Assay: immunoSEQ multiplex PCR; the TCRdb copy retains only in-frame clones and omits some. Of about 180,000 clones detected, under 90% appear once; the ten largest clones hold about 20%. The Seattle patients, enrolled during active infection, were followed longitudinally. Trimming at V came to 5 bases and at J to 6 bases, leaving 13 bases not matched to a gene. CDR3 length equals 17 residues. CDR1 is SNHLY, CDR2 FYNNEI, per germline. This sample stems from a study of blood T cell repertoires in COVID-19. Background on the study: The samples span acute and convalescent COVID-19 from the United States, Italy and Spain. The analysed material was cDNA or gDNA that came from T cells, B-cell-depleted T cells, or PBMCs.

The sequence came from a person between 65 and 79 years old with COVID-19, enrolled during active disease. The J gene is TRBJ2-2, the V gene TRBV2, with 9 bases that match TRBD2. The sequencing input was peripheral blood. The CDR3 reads CASSQGVLAGRAGELFF. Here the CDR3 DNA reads TGTGCCAGCAGTCAAGGGGTGCTAGCGGGAAGGGCCGGGGAGCTGTTTTTT.